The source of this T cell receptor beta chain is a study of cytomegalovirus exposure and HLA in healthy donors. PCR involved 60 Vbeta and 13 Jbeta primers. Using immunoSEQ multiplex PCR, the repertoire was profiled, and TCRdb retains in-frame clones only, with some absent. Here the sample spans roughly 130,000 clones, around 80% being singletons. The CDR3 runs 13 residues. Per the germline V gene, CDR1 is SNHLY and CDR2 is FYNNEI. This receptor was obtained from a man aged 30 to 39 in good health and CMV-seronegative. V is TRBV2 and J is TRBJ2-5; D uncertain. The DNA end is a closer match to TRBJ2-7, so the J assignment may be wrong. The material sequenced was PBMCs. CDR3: CASRRNSLYEQYF. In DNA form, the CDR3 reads TGTGCCAGCAGGAGAAATAGCCTATACGAGCAGTACTTC.